A selection of T cell receptor beta chains follows, all from one sample in a study of cytomegalovirus exposure and HLA in healthy donors. Clones were sequenced by immunoSEQ multiplex PCR, and TCRdb holds only the in-frame ones, with some missing. The sample has roughly 120,000 clones, around 78% seen once. Sequenced input: PBMCs. These receptors were obtained from a man in his forties in good health and CMV-seronegative. Both conserved end residues are trimmed from each CDR3. Fields, in order: V gene, clone size, J gene, CDR3 protein. Rows may omit the clone size; those that give it use once, few, many or a size class.

TRBV7-9	NA	TRBJ2-5	ASSPEGAETQY
TRBV19	few	TRBJ2-3	ASSPTTGVGE
TRBV5-4	NA	TRBJ2-5	ASSFRGVKETQY
TRBV2	NA	TRBJ2-6	ASRILSSGANGLT
TRBV2	NA	TRBJ1-2	ASSATGYGYT
TRBV7-2	NA	TRBJ2-3	ASSQTRTDTQY
TRBV6-1	NA	TRBJ1-1	ASSETVFGPGTEAF
TRBV5-6	NA	TRBJ2-1	ASSLYSGGAYNEQF
TRBV4-1	once	TRBJ1-2	ASSHPGLLTNYGYT
TRBV6-1	NA	TRBJ1-2	ASSTGVNYGYT
TRBV25-1	NA	TRBJ2-1	ASWGGASYNEQF
TRBV29-1	NA	TRBJ1-1	SVEGSEAF
TRBV5-1	NA	TRBJ2-5	ASSLVAGQEETQY
TRBV5-4	NA	TRBJ2-3	ASSLGQGRSDTQY
TRBV11-3	NA	TRBJ1-2	ASSKTGLSGYT
TRBV11-2	NA	TRBJ2-1	ASSLQLAGNNEQF
TRBV7-8	NA	TRBJ2-6	ASSPPRGLNSGANVLT
TRBV7-2	NA	TRBJ1-6	ASSRDTSYNSPLH
TRBV27	NA	TRBJ2-7	ASSSSGGPAHEQY
TRBV6-1	NA	TRBJ2-3	ASSPTGWVGDTQY
TRBV19	NA	NA	ASSRLGYEQY
TRBV27	NA	TRBJ2-2	ASSLTGVTGELF
TRBV5-1	NA	TRBJ1-1	ASSLKWGVEAF
TRBV14	NA	TRBJ1-3	ASSQIFGRGSGNTIY
TRBV6-5	few	TRBJ2-2	ASRRGVNTGELF
TRBV9	NA	TRBJ2-1	ASSFSGTQLNEQF
TRBV7-8	NA	TRBJ2-2	ASSLGGQNTGELF
TRBV19	NA	TRBJ1-1	ASSTETGMKAF
TRBV2	NA	TRBJ1-6	ASSEEAGWTPLH
TRBV7-9	NA	TRBJ2-5	ASSPLALETQY
TRBV6-6	NA	TRBJ2-2	ASSMDRRTGELF
TRBV19	NA	TRBJ2-7	ASRLTGGSYEQY
TRBV15	NA	TRBJ2-5	ATSRTGGRETQY
TRBV7-7	NA	TRBJ2-1	ASSLGRYNEQF
TRBV11-3	NA	TRBJ2-3	ASSPGTSSDTQY